Listed below are T cell receptor beta chains from one sample, sequenced in a study of identical twins. TCRdb called the 5' RACE reads again in MiXCR, with one record for every CDR3 protein. The sample has 650,000 to 800,000 distinct CDR3 sequences; over 8.5% are singletons. This sample was shared with a second study, whose subject was yellow fever vaccine responses in identical twins.

The sequenced material came from PBMCs. These receptors were taken from a woman aged 18-29 years in good health. CDR3s leave out the opening cysteine and the closing phenylalanine or tryptophan. Part of the rows lack a size; the others show once, few, many or a class for expanded clones.

size | J | V | CDR3
NA | TRBJ2-5 | TRBV7-9 | ASSPGGPTLLQETQY
few | TRBJ2-2 | TRBV5-1 | ASSLGQGPGELF
NA | TRBJ2-7 | TRBV29-1 | SVEDPAGAPYEQY
NA | TRBJ2-7 | TRBV20-1 | SASPGGNEQY
many | TRBJ2-7 | TRBV27 | ASSFGDRVSEQY
many | TRBJ2-5 | TRBV12-3/TRBV12-4 | ASSLEFSFPAGGSRETQY
NA | TRBJ2-5 | TRBV29-1 | SVEDSTSGVQETQY
NA | TRBJ2-7 | TRBV29-1 | SILAVSYEQY
NA | TRBJ2-1 | TRBV7-9 | ASSPPTGRKF
many | TRBJ2-2 | TRBV5-1 | ASSSETGGTGELF
NA | TRBJ2-7 | TRBV25-1 | ATQLTGKGSSYEQY
NA | TRBJ2-3 | TRBV29-1 | STSGTGGTDTQY
many | TRBJ2-3 | TRBV27 | ASSSRRERADTQY
many | TRBJ2-5 | TRBV5-1 | ASSLSPGGLQQETQY
few | TRBJ2-2 | TRBV3-1 | ASTRSGRNTGELF
NA | TRBJ2-1 | TRBV3-1 | AFRRLAGGYVQYNEQF
NA | TRBJ2-3 | TRBV12-3/TRBV12-4 | ASSPGTVVY
NA | TRBJ2-1 | TRBV13 | ASSLRQIYNEQF
NA | TRBJ2-2 | TRBV12-3/TRBV12-4 | ASNKQGAGELF
many | TRBJ2-5 | TRBV4-1 | ASSHKAGSFRETQY
many | TRBJ2-7 | TRBV12-3/TRBV12-4 | ASSLFGNEQY
NA | TRBJ2-5 | TRBV12-3/TRBV12-4 | ASSWGGKGSQETQY
NA | TRBJ1-1 | TRBV12-3/TRBV12-4 | ASSFAVRGTEAF
NA | TRBJ2-2 | TRBV5-4 | AMGPGTSGSPAGELF
many | TRBJ1-4 | TRBV12-3/TRBV12-4 | ASSHRGNEKLF
few | TRBJ2-2 | TRBV11-2 | ASRWDRSKYSITGELF
many | TRBJ2-3 | TRBV20-1 | SARALSTDTQY
many | TRBJ2-6 | TRBV28 | ASSSGTVAFSGANVLT
few | TRBJ2-2 | TRBV10-3 | AIRRVGIDTGELF
NA | TRBJ2-1 | TRBV6-5 | ASSFGTSPNEQF
NA | TRBJ2-3 | TRBV4-3 | ASSQDRVAGPTDTQY